A single sample is the source of the 11 T cell receptor beta chains below, sequenced in a study of a mutant IDH1 vaccine in newly diagnosed glioma. Sequencing used immunoSEQ multiplex PCR; TCRdb keeps in-frame clones, though not all of them. The sample holds some 64,000 clones, less than 85% seen once. These TCRs are of unknown antigen specificity. Time point of the sample: week 11, during vaccination. A 20-mer mutant IDH1 peptide at 300 ug was injected subcutaneously with topical imiquimod. The input for sequencing was PBMCs, taken from a glioma patient whose treatment included an IDH1 peptide vaccine. Every receptor here comes from a woman aged 45-59 years with glioma.

The CDR3 loop is CASSARTVSSYEQYF. As DNA, the CDR3 is TGTGCCAGTAGTGCCAGGACGGTGAGCTCCTACGAGCAGTACTTC. This sequence joins TRBV19 and TRBJ2-7; D unresolved. From germline, CDR1 is LNHDA and CDR2 SQIVND (reference sequence). V lost 5 bases, J lost 0 bases, and 14 bases lay in between. This CDR3 is 15 amino acids long.

This sequence joins TRBV27 and TRBJ2-5; 7 nucleotides match TRBD1. The germline V gene has CDR1 MNHEY and CDR2 SMNVEV (reference sequence). CDR3 size: 15 residues. With 3 bases clipped from V and 0 bases from J, the junction kept 4 bases outside the gene matches. In nucleotides, the CDR3 is TGTGCCAGCAGTTTCTCCGGACAGGACCAAGAGACCCAGTACTTC. Residues: CASSFSGQDQETQYF.

The gene calls are TRBV7-8 and TRBJ1-1, with D hard to call. This CDR3 contains 13 residues. V was shortened by 0 bases and J by 3 bases, with 5 bases between the two germline ends. Per germline, CDR1 SGHVS and CDR2 FQNEAQ. This CDR3 is CASSLARYTEAFF. The CDR3 DNA sequence: TGTGCCAGCAGCTTAGCCAGATACACTGAAGCTTTCTTT.

V usage is TRBV6-5 and J usage is TRBJ1-3, with D tentatively TRBD1 (5 bases). The CDR3 has 13 amino acids. V lost 7 bases to trimming and J lost 6 bases, with 13 bases between them. Germline CDR1 is MNHEY and CDR2 is SVGAGI. The CDR3 DNA is TGTGCCAGCATGGGACGGGATGAAAACACCATATATTTT. It translates to CASMGRDENTIYF.

This chain joins TRBV25-1 and TRBJ2-5; tentatively, D is TRBD1 or TRBD2 (6 bases each). Per germline, CDR1 MGHDK and CDR2 SYGVNS. The CDR3 is 15 amino acids. The V gene lost 5 bases and the J gene lost 5 bases, with 18 bases spanning the gap. CDR3 bases: TGTGCCAGCAGTCCGGGACAAGGGAGGTCGGAGACCCAGTACTTC. Translating gives CASSPGQGRSETQYF.

The chain recombines TRBV30 with TRBJ1-1; D not certain. Germline assignment: CDR1 GTSNPN and CDR2 SVGIG (reference sequence). Trimming removed 3 bases from V and 7 bases from J, with 12 bases in between. There are 12 residues in the CDR3. The CDR3 loop reads CAWSPLSSEAFF. The CDR3 bases are TGTGCCTGGAGCCCCCTCTCGAGTGAAGCTTTCTTT.

This clone was observed a few times. The chain has TRBV7-8 and TRBJ2-1, with 10 bases matching TRBD2. Germline-derived CDR1 and CDR2 are SGHVS and FQNEAQ. The CDR3 has 17 residues. J was trimmed by 6 bases and V by 3 bases; bases with no gene match: 11. CDR3 bases: TGTGCCAGCAGCTTCTCCCGGACTAGCGGTTCCCGCAATGAGCAGTTCTTC. This gives the protein CASSFSRTSGSRNEQFF. The full variable domain, rest sourced from reference TRBV7-8 and TRBJ2-1, is GAGVSQSPRYKVAKRGQDVALRCDPISGHVSLFWYQQALGQGPEFLTYFQNEAQLDKSGLPSDRFFAERPEGSVSTLKIQRTQQEDSAVYLCASSFSRTSGSRNEQFFGPGTRLTVL.

Note on this clone: A junction end diverges from the germline sequence, so it may reflect a read error. V usage is TRBV7-7 and J usage is TRBJ2-7, with 8 positions matching TRBD2. This CDR3 contains 13 residues. CDR1 SSHAT and CDR2 FNYEAQ come from the germline V gene (reference sequence). In DNA form, the CDR3 reads TGTGCTAGCAGCTTAGGCGGGGGGAACGAGCAGTACTTC. This translates into CASSLGGGNEQYF.

This chain links TRBV5-5 with TRBJ1-3; no definite D call. The CDR3 has 15 residues. Germline values: CDR1 SGHKS, CDR2 YYEKEE (reference sequence). The germline V and J ends were trimmed by 2 bases and 0 bases, with 9 bases remaining between them. This chain's CDR3 is CASSFGPSSGNTIYF. The CDR3 coding sequence is TGTGCCAGCAGCTTTGGGCCCAGCTCTGGAAACACCATATATTTT.

The V and J genes are TRBV5-6 and TRBJ2-2; D possibly corresponds to TRBD1 (5 bases). The CDR3 spans 19 residues. Trimming pared 4 bases from V and 2 bases from J, leaving 24 bases between. Germline assignment: CDR1 SGHDT and CDR2 YYEEEE. The CDR3 region has the DNA TGTGCCAGCAGCCTGGTGTGGGCCCTGACAGAGATAAACACCGGGGAGCTGTTTTTT. Its protein product is CASSLVWALTEINTGELFF.

The table lists this clone with a count of one. This chain uses TRBV5-1 with TRBJ1-4; D unresolved. The CDR3 covers 15 residues. V gave up 0 bases and J gave up 4 bases, with 10 bases separating them. The germline gives CDR1 SGHRS, CDR2 YFSETQ. The CDR3: CASSLGRRGNEKLFF. CDR3 coding DNA: TGCGCCAGCAGCTTGGGGCGACGGGGTAATGAAAAACTGTTTTTT.